This T cell receptor beta chain was profiled in a study of T cell responses to AZD1222 COVID-19 vaccine. Study context: Second-dose groups at about 4 or about 12 weeks were pooled.

Using immunoSEQ multiplex PCR, the repertoire was profiled, and TCRdb retains in-frame clones only, with some absent. The sample records roughly 150,000 clones, approximately 86% being singletons. Notes on this clone: The antigen is unknown.

Germline CDR1 SGDLS, CDR2 YYNGEE. V lost 0 bases to trimming and J lost 3 bases, with 12 bases between them. This CDR3 region has 15 residues. Study-level results: Clonal diversity was possibly underestimated, and the donors were mostly white British, with more females. Reportedly, nearly half of unique spike TCRs recognized epitopes outside B.1.351/B.1.1.7 mutations. Repertoires were obtained solely post-peak T cell response.

The sequence was collected from an adult in good health. Specimen: peripheral blood, collected on day 0 of AZD1222 vaccination. The J gene is TRBJ1-1, the V gene TRBV9, with D perhaps TRBD1 (6 bases). The CDR3 sequence: CASSVVVGGHTEAFF. CDR3 bases: TGTGCCAGCAGCGTAGTAGTAGGGGGTCACACTGAAGCTTTCTTT.